This T cell receptor (beta chain) stems from a study of blood T cell repertoires in COVID-19. About the research overall: Both acute and convalescent COVID-19 samples were obtained from the United States, Italy and Spain. Sources were T cells, B-cell-depleted T cells, or PBMCs; the material itself was cDNA or gDNA.

The CDR3 consists of 14 residues. The germline gives CDR1 LGHDT, CDR2 YNNKEL (reference sequence). V was pared by 1 base and J by 0 bases, with 6 bases between. In the original analysis: Amplifying reference gene primers gave estimates of nucleated cell counts. Libraries were prepared by immunoSEQ multiplex PCR; TCRdb keeps only in-frame clonotypes and omits some of them. That table is the source of V, J and clone size, and D and trimming were worked out from the DNA. The table lists about 170,000 clones, more than 75% of them singletons. The age range of participants was about 18 to 89 years, with residence in some 25 US areas.

The sequence came from a human donor with acute COVID-19. The donor label of this sample is uncertain. This rearrangement joins TRBV3-1 (or the pseudogene TRBV3-2) to TRBJ1-2; TRBD1 is a possible D gene (5 bases). The sample consisted of PBMCs or T cells enriched from blood (not recorded which). The CDR3 protein is CASSQGRANYGYTF. CDR3 nucleotide sequence: TGTGCCAGCAGCCAAGGCAGGGCTAACTATGGCTACACCTTC.